This paragraph covers one T cell receptor beta chain sequence. It lacks a known antigen. Per-base qualities were not stored, and no clone one base away is much larger. This entry belongs to a study of cytomegalovirus exposure and HLA in healthy donors (dated by TCRdb to 2016 to 2017). Looking at the study overall: An earlier analysis of several hundred of the donors reported about 250 Gb of sequence data and 117 million unique TCR beta sequences from approximately 180 million T cells. An early release that covered approximately 600 HLA-typed donors contained about 300 gigabases of sequencing data and tens of millions of unique TCR sequences. Among the approximately 420 genotyped donors, around 81% belonged to the genetic ancestry cluster associated with self-reported Caucasian donors. The study aimed to test whether signatures of past pathogen exposure could be identified by cataloging public T cell receptors. Using immunosequencing, the study profiled T cell repertoires from 666 subjects and related those repertoires to cytomegalovirus serostatus. Besides the first cohort of around 670 subjects, a separate validation cohort made up of 120 different subjects was used. To predict cytomegalovirus infection status, the study brought together high-throughput TCR immunosequencing, statistical association of individual TCRs with disease status, and machine learning. A later analysis re-examined previously published TCR beta repertoires from roughly 720 donors and added high-resolution HLA genotyping to investigate patterns of TCR occurrence. Rather than drawing on any new phenotypic data, the later analysis identified candidate immune exposures from TCR beta sequences and the way those sequences occurred across donors. In an earlier analysis of roughly 580 of the donors, high-throughput TCR beta sequencing was used to judge whether each TCR beta V gene segment behaved as functional or pseudogenic. Alongside the repertoire data, information on donor age, sex, ethnicity and CMV serostatus was compiled. In a later genetic analysis, genome-wide SNP genotypes for about 65% of the 666 donors were used, and that subset was treated as a discovery cohort. Every repertoire in the discovery cohort had been generated on one and the same sequencing platform. Class I and class II HLA loci were covered by the typing at four-digit resolution. The number of typed donors differed by locus: about 629-640 for A, B, C, DRB1 and DQB1; approximately 540 for DQA1; some 590 for DPA1; and roughly 490 for DPB1. Several DR-DQ haplotypes were handled as single units for association and clustering, since linkage in the cohort was strong. On average, roughly 250,000 unique TCR beta nucleotide sequences were sequenced per donor among a few hundred genotyped donors of the cohort, with approximately 18% of those sequences being non-productive. Beyond this particular receptor, the publication reports: A later analysis found that TCR association rates varied across HLA loci, with DRB1 alleles showing the most associated TCRs and HLA-C alleles the fewest. When HLA alleles, especially DR and DQ, strongly co-occurred, attributing TCR associations to individual alleles was difficult. In a later analysis, HLA-associated TCR beta chains showed more clonal expansion and lower generation probabilities than non-associated chains that were equally common. A later analysis associated about 16,000 TCR beta sequences with specific HLA alleles at a false discovery rate of 0.05. Because counts were too low, roughly 18 rarely observed V segments, including chromosome 9 orphons, were left out of the earlier analysis of 587 of the donors. In a later analysis, several top co-occurrence clusters were reported to appear linked to parvovirus B19, influenza, CMV and Epstein-Barr virus. In a later genetic analysis, a missense DCLRE1C variant was associated with V-gene and J-gene trimming of TCR beta chains, and the association was replicated in an independent cohort. The authors suggested that the approach could potentially be extended to other disease states and immunological phenotypes. Because HLA typing was missing for some donors at each locus, association tests included only the typed subset. Roughly uniform sequencing depth across donors was assumed in presence/absence analyses, although this assumption may not hold. CMV serostatus was the only immune exposure information available for the cohort. In an earlier analysis of more than 450 of the donors, most TCR beta V segments were observed in productive rearrangements about 87% or about 30% of the time, broadly matching IMGT annotations. A later genetic analysis reported fewer N-insertions in productive TCRs among donors in an Asian-associated ancestry cluster than the approximately 700-donor mean. A further reported finding was that TCR beta sequences accurately predicted the HLA-A and HLA-B alleles for most subjects in the first cohort. Most TCR sequences were seen in very few donors, while some public TCRs were found in many individuals. In this cohort, only TCR beta chains were sequenced, and detectable features were limited by the absence of alpha or paired-chain data. A total of 164 TCR beta chains were listed by the study as associated with cytomegalovirus. In vitro tests confirmed that a few of the cytomegalovirus-associated TCR beta chains recognize cytomegalovirus antigens. A cluster of highly shared sequence variants was judged likely to represent a technical artifact of the sequencing pipeline. A later analysis found that most CMV-associated TCR beta chains appeared HLA-restricted, with HLA associations seemingly driven largely by CMV exposure. The classifier was reported to diagnose cytomegalovirus status with high specificity and sensitivity in both the original and validation cohorts. Linkage disequilibrium might explain the correlated functional status among segregating V segments, but an unknown experimental factor could not be ruled out.

The cohort was made up of several hundred healthy bone marrow donors. Cohort members were all nominally healthy when sampled, although unrecorded immune exposures were likely present. The donor was CMV seronegative and belonged to the group of 350 or so seronegative cohort members. A peripheral blood sample was provided by each donor, and peripheral blood mononuclear cells were used for TCR beta sequencing. Genomic DNA extraction from the blood cell samples was performed with the Qiagen DNeasy Blood Extraction Kit. Libraries were prepared through the immunoSEQ multiplex PCR assay. The multiplex PCR relied on a mix of 60 forward primers for TCR Vbeta segments and 13 reverse primers for TCR Jbeta segments. The CDR3 region of rearranged TCR beta genes was amplified from genomic DNA by a multiplex PCR assay. On the Illumina HiSeq System, the amplified TCR beta libraries were sequenced as 87-base-pair reads. On the authors' methods: A later analysis tallied 75 million to 95 million unique TCR beta chains across the 660 or so repertoires, and around 9.9 million of those chains were shared by two or more donors. Raw reads were error-corrected and collapsed into unique sequences by a nearest-neighbor algorithm in which closely related sequences were merged to remove PCR and sequencing errors. V, D and J gene segments were assigned by aligning CDR3 sequences to IMGT reference sequences. For a sequence to be retained, a match of at least six nucleotides to both a V gene segment and a J gene segment was required. A rearrangement was called productive if the CDR3 had no stop codons and remained in frame with V and J, and every other rearrangement was called non-productive. CDR3 was defined by IMGT convention, running from the second conserved V-encoded cysteine to the conserved J-encoded phenylalanine. In an earlier analysis of approximately 500 of the donors, sequences lacking an unambiguous match to a single V gene segment were excluded. In an earlier analysis of approximately 590 of the donors, V segments were called functional above 56.7% productive rearrangements and were called segregating when the between-donor standard deviation exceeded 5%. A statistical classification framework was built to diagnose cytomegalovirus status from the catalog of TCR beta chain sequences. V and J gene assignment, in a later analysis, came from comparing TCR nucleotide sequences with IMGT/GENE-DB human TR gene sequences. In a later analysis, CDR3 sequences and most-parsimonious VDJ recombination scenarios were assigned using the TCRdist pipeline. In a later analysis, every TCR beta chain was defined by the combination of its CDR3 amino acid sequence and its V-gene family, and reads without a unique V-gene family were dropped. A later analysis removed 600 or so highly shared, low-generation-probability nucleotide sequences to deal with suspected cross-contamination and a sequencing artifact. In a later analysis, a clonal expansion index was calculated for each public chain from normalized within-repertoire ranks of inferred template counts. Generation probabilities in a later analysis came from a VDJ recombination model fitted to out-of-frame rearrangements, and those results were checked against IGoR. In a later analysis, TCR-TCR, TCR-HLA and TCR-CMV co-occurrence was scored with hypergeometric tests, and a repertoire-size bias correction was applied to TCR pairs. In a later analysis, false discovery rates were estimated by permuting HLA or CMV assignments 20 times. A later analysis grouped co-occurring TCRs with DBSCAN, adding TCRdist sequence similarity when clustering within HLA-allele-positive subsets. For co-occurrence clustering, repertoires with fewer than 30,000 or more than 120,000 public chains were excluded, along with four to six repertoires with anomalous nucleotide sharing. TCRdb limited this immuneACCESS table to in-frame rearrangements with V and J called. A share of clones is missing; checked studies link under half to unresolved V genes, and the rest is unexplained. The V and J calls and clone size come from that table; D and trimming were worked out from the DNA. The sample data list approximately 150,000 clones, and around 10% of these were observed just once. The ten largest clonotypes hold around 1.9% of the sample.

This TCR derives from a male donor in good health and CMV-seronegative. The sample was PBMCs.

The nucleotide sequence is TGTGCCAGTAAGGGGTGGGGGCAAGCTCCTAACTATGGCTACACCTTC. Translated, this is CASKGWGQAPNYGYTF. The chain links TRBV19 with TRBJ1-2; a tentative D call is TRBD1 (6 bases match). As encoded in the germline V gene (reference sequence), CDR1 is LNHDA while CDR2 is SQIVND. There are 16 amino acids in the CDR3, from cysteine to phenylalanine inclusive. Here the CDR3 DNA is all that survives: 48 bases in frame from base 1. The junction shows trimming of 7 bases on V and 0 bases on J, plus 18 bases between the germline ends. When the CDR3 is completed using the reference TRBV19 and TRBJ1-2 genes on either side, the full variable domain is DGGITQSPKYLFRKEGQNVTLSCEQNLNHDAMYWYRQDPGQGLRLIYYSQIVNDFQKGDIAEGYSVSREKKESFPLTVTSAQKNPTAFYLCASKGWGQAPNYGYTFGSGTRLTVV.